The text below deals with one TCR beta chain. Between the trimmed V and J ends, which lost 1 base and 0 bases, there was a span of 13 bases. The CDR3 covers 17 residues. Germline V lookup: CDR1 MNHNS, CDR2 SASEGT. The sample originates from a study of blood T cell repertoires in COVID-19. Whole-study context: Both acute and convalescent COVID-19 samples were obtained from the United States, Italy and Spain. Sources were T cells, B-cell-depleted T cells, or PBMCs; the material itself was cDNA or gDNA.

Methods used by the authors: Counts of nucleated cells, estimated from reference gene primer amplification, were obtained. Sequencing used immunoSEQ multiplex PCR; TCRdb keeps in-frame clones, though not all of them. V and J calls and clone size follow that table, whereas D and trimming were derived from the DNA. Among roughly 390,000 clones, approximately 89% were seen once, and the ten largest hold roughly 10%. This receptor was obtained from a woman aged 30 to 39 with COVID-19, enrolled during active disease. The chain carries TRBV6-1 and TRBJ1-5, with a tentative D call TRBD1 (5 bases). Sequencing was performed on peripheral blood. This chain's CDR3 is CASSEGGYQYSNQPQHF. The CDR3 DNA reads TGTGCCAGCAGTGAAGGGGGCTACCAGTATAGCAATCAGCCCCAGCATTTT.